This T cell receptor (beta chain) came from a study of PD-1 blockade in mismatch repair-deficient tumors. Study as a whole: All were previously treated, progressing patients with 12 mismatch repair-deficient cancer types.

Profiled with immunoSEQ multiplex PCR; TCRdb holds only in-frame clones, not every one. The data contain about 24,000 clones, 75% to 85% of them seen just once; the ten biggest clones take up 20%. The germline V and J ends were trimmed by 8 bases and 5 bases, with 13 bases remaining between them. Germline V gene sequence: CDR1 SEHNR, CDR2 FQNEAQ (reference sequence). This CDR3 comprises 13 residues. Specimen: peripheral blood, collected 12 weeks after starting pembrolizumab. The genes are TRBV7-9 and TRBJ2-1; D is perhaps TRBD2 (6 bases). The clonotype originates from an adult with mismatch repair-deficient cancer. CDR3 coding DNA: TGTGCCAGCGGGGCGGGACTCCACAATGAGCAGTTCTTC. Its protein is CASGAGLHNEQFF.